Following are 6 T cell receptor beta chains from one sample sequenced in a study of CD8 T cells in ankylosing spondylitis. TCRdb redid the calling of the 5' RACE reads with MiXCR, one entry per CDR3 protein. Of approximately 240,000 distinct CDR3 sequences detected, about 10% appear once; the ten largest clones hold 2.5% to 3%. Sequencing was performed on blood, either unsorted or a sorted T cell fraction (not recorded which). The receptors shown here come from a male donor with ankylosing spondylitis or in good health (not recorded which).

This clonotype appeared many times. The chain has TRBV12-3 or TRBV12-4 and TRBJ1-2; TRBD1 might be the D (6 bases). V was cut by 1 base and J by 4 bases, with 13 bases left in between. There are 15 residues in the CDR3. The CDR3 here is CASSLGRRQVYGYTF. CDR3 coding DNA: TGTGCCAGCAGTTTAGGGCGTAGACAGGTCTATGGCTACACCTTC.

In this sample, this clonotype turned up many times. The chain joins TRBV5-1 to TRBJ2-2; tentatively, D is TRBD2 (6 bases). The CDR3 loop spans 16 amino acids. Trimming cost V 0 bases and J 3 bases, with 12 bases left between them. From germline, CDR1 is SGHRS and CDR2 YFSETQ. This CDR3 reads CASSLEEAGYTGELFF. The CDR3 DNA reads as TGCGCCAGCAGCTTGGAGGAGGCGGGGTACACCGGGGAGCTGTTTTTT. The variable domain in full, completed from reference TRBV5-1 and TRBJ2-2, reads KAGVTQTPRYLIKTRGQQVTLSCSPISGHRSVSWYQQTPGQGLQFLFEYFSETQRNKGNFPGRFSGRQFSNSRSEMNVSTLELGDSALYLCASSLEEAGYTGELFFGEGSRLTVL.

This clonotype was seen ten or more times. J is TRBJ1-1 and V is TRBV29-1; D may be TRBD1 (5 bases). The ends were cut back, 0 bases at V and 2 bases at J, with 7 bases in the middle. Germline CDR1 SQVTM, CDR2 ANQGSEA. This CDR3 spans 13 amino acids. The CDR3 reads CSVEDRVNTEAFF. Written as DNA, the CDR3 is TGCAGCGTTGAAGACAGGGTTAACACTGAAGCTTTCTTT.

In this sample, this clonotype turned up a few times. The rearrangement uses TRBV10-3 and TRBJ1-4; 12 bases line up with TRBD1. This CDR3 is built from 20 residues. Germline CDR1 is ENHRY and CDR2 is SYGVKD. V lost 3 bases and J lost 7; bases outside the gene matches: 18. The DNA of the CDR3 is TGTGCCATCAGTGAAACCGGGACAGGGGGCAAGGCAGTTTCGGTTGAAAAACTGTTTTTT. Translated, it gives CAISETGTGGKAVSVEKLFF.

This clonotype was found many times. V gene TRBV20-1 combines with J gene TRBJ1-5; D gene ambiguous. This CDR3 is built from 14 residues. Germline CDR1 reads DFQATT; CDR2 reads SNEGSKA (reference sequence). The V end was cut by 6 bases, the J end by 0 bases, with 12 bases between. The CDR3 DNA reads as TGCAGTGCCCGCGACGGCTATAGCAATCAGCCCCAGCATTTT. Amino acid sequence: CSARDGYSNQPQHF.

This clonotype was observed a few times. The chain is built from TRBV6-1 and TRBJ2-7; tentative D call: TRBD2 (6 bases). Germline V gene data show CDR1 as MNHNS and CDR2 as SASEGT. The CDR3 extends over 13 amino acids. V dropped 6 bases and J dropped 6 bases, with 15 bases sitting between them. Here the CDR3 DNA reads TGTGCCAGCAGGGAGGGACCTCGGGGCGAGCAGTACTTC. Its protein product is CASREGPRGEQYF.